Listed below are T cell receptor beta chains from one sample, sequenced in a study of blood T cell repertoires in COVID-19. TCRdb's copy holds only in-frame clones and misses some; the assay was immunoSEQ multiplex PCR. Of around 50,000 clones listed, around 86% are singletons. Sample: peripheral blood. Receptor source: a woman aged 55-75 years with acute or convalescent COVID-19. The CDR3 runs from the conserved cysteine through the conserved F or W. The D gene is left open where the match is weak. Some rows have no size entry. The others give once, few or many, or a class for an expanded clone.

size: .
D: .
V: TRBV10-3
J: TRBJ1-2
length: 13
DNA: TGTGCCATCTCACCTCGGGCTAACTATGGCTACACCTTC
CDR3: CAISPRANYGYTF

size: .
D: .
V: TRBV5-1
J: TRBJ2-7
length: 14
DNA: TGCGCCAGCAGCTTGAACCGGGAGCTCTACGAGCAGTACTTC
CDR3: CASSLNRELYEQYF

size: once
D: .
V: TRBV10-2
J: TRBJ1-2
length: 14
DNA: TGCGCCAGCAGTGATCGGGCAGGGGCAAATGGCTACACCTTC
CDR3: CASSDRAGANGYTF

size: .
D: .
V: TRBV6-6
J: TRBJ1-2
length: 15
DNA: TGTGCCATTGGGGACGTAGGGCAGCGGGACTATGGCTACACCTTC
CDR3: CAIGDVGQRDYGYTF

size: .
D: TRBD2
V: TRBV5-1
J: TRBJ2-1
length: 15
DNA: TGCGCCAGCAGCTCAGGACTAGCGGGCCCAAATGAGCAGTTCTTC
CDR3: CASSSGLAGPNEQFF

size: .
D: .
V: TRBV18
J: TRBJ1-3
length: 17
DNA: TGTGCCAGCTCACCAGTCCCCGCCCAGGGAAGAGTAAACACCATATATTTT
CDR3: CASSPVPAQGRVNTIYF

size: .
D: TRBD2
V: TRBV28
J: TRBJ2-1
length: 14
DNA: TGTGCCACTATTGTGGGGGGGGTTAAGAATGAGCAGTTCTTC
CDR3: CATIVGGVKNEQFF

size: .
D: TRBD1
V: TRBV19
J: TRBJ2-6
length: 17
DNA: TGTGCCAGTAGTATGTATACAGGGGGGTCTGGGGCCAACGTCCTGACTTTC
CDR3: CASSMYTGGSGANVLTF

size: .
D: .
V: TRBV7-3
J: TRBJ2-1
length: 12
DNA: TGTGCCAGCAGCTTATCTAACAATGAGCAGTTCTTC
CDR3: CASSLSNNEQFF

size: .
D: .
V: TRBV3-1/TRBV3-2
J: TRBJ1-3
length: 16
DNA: TGTGCCAGCAGCTTTTTAGGACACAACTCTGGAAACACCATATATTTT
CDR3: CASSFLGHNSGNTIYF

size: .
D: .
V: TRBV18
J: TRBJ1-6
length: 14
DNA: TGTGCCAGCAAGCGACAGTACAGTGCTTCACCCCTCCACTTT
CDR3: CASKRQYSASPLHF

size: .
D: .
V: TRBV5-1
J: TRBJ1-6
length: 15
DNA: TGCGCCAGCAGCTGGGACTTCTCCTATAATTCACCCCTCCACTTT
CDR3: CASSWDFSYNSPLHF

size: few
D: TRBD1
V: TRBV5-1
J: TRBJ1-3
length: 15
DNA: TGCGCCAGCAGCCCGGGGACAGACACTGGAAACACCATATATTTT
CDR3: CASSPGTDTGNTIYF

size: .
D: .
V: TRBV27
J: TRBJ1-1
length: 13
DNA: TGTGCCAGCAGTTTACAGGGGCTCACTGAAGCTTTCTTT
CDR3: CASSLQGLTEAFF

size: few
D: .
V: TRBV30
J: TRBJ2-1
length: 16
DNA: TGTGCCTGGAGCATGGTGGGCGGGGGCGCCTACAATGAGCAGTTCTTC
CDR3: CAWSMVGGGAYNEQFF

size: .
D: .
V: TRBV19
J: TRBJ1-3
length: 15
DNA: TGTGCCAGTAGTACACAGCCCTTCTCTGGAAACACCATATATTTT
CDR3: CASSTQPFSGNTIYF

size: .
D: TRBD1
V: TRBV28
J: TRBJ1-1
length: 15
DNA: TGTGCCAGCAGTCCAAGCGGACAGGGATTAACTGAAGCTTTCTTT
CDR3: CASSPSGQGLTEAFF

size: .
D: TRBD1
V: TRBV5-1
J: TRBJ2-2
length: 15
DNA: TGCGCCAGCAGCTTTGGACAGGGGAGGACCGGGGAGCTGTTTTTT
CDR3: CASSFGQGRTGELFF

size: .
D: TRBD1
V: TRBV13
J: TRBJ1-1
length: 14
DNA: TGTGCCAGCAGCACGAGGGACAGATTCGCTGAAGCTTTCTTT
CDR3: CASSTRDRFAEAFF

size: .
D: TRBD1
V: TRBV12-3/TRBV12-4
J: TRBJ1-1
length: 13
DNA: TGTGCCACCCGGGGACAGCACAACACTGAAGCTTTCTTT
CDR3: CATRGQHNTEAFF

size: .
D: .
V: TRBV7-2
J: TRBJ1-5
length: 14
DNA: TGTGCCAGCAGCTATGGACAAGGAGGGAGGCCCCAGCATTTT
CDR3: CASSYGQGGRPQHF

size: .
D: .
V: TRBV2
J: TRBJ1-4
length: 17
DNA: TGTGCCAGCAGTGAAGCTCTCAATTGGGGACTCTCTGAAAAACTGTTTTTT
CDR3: CASSEALNWGLSEKLFF

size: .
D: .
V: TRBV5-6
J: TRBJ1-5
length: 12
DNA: TGTGCCAGCAGCTGGGGGGGACAGCCCCAGCATTTT
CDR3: CASSWGGQPQHF

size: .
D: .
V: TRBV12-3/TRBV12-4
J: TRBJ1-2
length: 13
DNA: TGTGCCAGCAGCCGAGAGAACTACTATGGCTACACCTTC
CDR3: CASSRENYYGYTF

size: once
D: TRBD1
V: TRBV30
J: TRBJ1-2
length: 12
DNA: TGTGCCTGGAGTGGGACAGGCATAAGCTACACCTTC
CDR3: CAWSGTGISYTF

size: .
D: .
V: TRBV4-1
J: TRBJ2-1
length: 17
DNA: TGCGCCAGCAGCCAACAGCCCCCGACAGGATCCTACAATGAGCAGTTCTTC
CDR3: CASSQQPPTGSYNEQFF